This record looks at one T cell receptor beta chain sequence and its context. TCRbeta library construction was performed incorporating unique molecular identifiers. MiXCR, run by TCRdb on the PCR reads, gives a single entry per CDR3 protein. The table lists 400,000 to 500,000 distinct CDR3 sequences, approximately 11% of them singletons. The sample belongs to a study of T-cell reconstitution after alpha-beta-depleted transplantation in children. In germline, CDR1 is LGHNA, CDR2 YSLEER. CDR3 length: 15 residues. Trimming cost V 0 bases and J 4 bases, with 13 bases left between them. This chain uses TRBV4-3 with TRBJ2-7, with a weak D call TRBD1 (7 bases). The sample here was PBMCs from the stem cell graft donor, taken from the stem cell graft. The source of this sequence is a human donor who donated a stem cell graft to a child with acute myeloid leukemia. This chain's CDR3 is CASSQDARGRYEQYF. CDR3 sequence (DNA): TGCGCCAGCAGCCAAGATGCCAGGGGGAGGTACGAGCAGTACTTC.